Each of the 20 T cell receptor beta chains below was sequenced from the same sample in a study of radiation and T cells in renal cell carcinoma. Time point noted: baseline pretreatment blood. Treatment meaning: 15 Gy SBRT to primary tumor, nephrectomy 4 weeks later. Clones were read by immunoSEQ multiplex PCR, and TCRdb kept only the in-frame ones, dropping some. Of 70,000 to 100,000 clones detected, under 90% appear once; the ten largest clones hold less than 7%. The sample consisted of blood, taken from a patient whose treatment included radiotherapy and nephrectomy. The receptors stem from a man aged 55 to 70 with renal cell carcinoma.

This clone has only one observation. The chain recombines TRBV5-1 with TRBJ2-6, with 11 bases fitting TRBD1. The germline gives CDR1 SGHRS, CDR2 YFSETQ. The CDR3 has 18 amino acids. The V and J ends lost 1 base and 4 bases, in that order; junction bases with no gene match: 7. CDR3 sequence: CASSLNGQGAGGANVLTF. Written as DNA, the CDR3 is TGCGCCAGCAGCTTGAATGGACAGGGGGCGGGCGGGGCCAACGTCCTGACTTTC.

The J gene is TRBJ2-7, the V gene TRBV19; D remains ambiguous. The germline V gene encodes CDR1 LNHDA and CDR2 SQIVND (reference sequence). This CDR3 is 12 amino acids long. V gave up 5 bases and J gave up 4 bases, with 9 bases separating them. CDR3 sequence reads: CASSSRGYEQYF. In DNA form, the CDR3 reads TGTGCCAGTAGTTCGCGCGGATACGAGCAGTACTTC.

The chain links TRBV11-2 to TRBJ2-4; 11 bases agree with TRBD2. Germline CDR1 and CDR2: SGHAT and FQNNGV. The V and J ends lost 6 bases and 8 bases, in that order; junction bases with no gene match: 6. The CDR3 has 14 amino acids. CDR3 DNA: TGTGCCAGCAGGATAGGGACTAGCGGAGACATTCAGTACTTC. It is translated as CASRIGTSGDIQYF.

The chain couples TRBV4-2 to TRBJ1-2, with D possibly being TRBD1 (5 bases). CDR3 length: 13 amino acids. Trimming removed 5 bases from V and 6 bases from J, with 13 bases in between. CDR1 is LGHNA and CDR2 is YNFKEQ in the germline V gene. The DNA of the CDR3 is TGTGCCAGCAGCACGCGACAGACCGATGGCTACACCTTC. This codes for CASSTRQTDGYTF.

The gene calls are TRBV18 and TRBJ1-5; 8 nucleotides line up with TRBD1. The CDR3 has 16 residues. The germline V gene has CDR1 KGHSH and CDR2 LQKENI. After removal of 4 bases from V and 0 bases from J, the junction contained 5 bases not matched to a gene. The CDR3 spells CASSLTGEVSNQPQHF. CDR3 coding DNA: TGTGCCAGCTCACTGACAGGGGAAGTTAGCAATCAGCCCCAGCATTTT.

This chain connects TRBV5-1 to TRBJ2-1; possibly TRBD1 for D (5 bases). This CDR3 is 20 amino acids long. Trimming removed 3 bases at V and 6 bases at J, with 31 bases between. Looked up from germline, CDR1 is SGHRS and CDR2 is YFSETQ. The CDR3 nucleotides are TGCGCCAGCAGCTCCCTCATCTATCGCTCAGGGCATGGTGGCCTCAATGAGCAGTTCTTC. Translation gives CASSSLIYRSGHGGLNEQFF.

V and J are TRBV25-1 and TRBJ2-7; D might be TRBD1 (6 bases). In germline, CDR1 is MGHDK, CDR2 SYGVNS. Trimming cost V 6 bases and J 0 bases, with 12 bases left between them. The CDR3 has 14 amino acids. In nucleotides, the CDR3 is TGTGCCAGCAGCGTAGACAGGCCCTCCTACGAGCAGTACTTC. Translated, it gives CASSVDRPSYEQYF.

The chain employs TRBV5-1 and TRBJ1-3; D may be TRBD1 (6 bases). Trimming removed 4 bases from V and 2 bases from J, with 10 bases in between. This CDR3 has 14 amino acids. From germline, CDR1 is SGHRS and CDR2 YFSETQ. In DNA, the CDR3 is TGCGCCAGCAGCCCCCGGACAGCTGGAAACACCATATATTTT. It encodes CASSPRTAGNTIYF.

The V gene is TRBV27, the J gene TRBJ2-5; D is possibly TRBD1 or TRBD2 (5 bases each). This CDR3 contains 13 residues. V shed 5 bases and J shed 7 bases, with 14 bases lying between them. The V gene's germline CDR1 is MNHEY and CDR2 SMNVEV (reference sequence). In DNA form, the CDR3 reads TGTGCCAGCAGTCCCTGGGGCGAGGGGACCCAGTACTTC. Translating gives CASSPWGEGTQYF.

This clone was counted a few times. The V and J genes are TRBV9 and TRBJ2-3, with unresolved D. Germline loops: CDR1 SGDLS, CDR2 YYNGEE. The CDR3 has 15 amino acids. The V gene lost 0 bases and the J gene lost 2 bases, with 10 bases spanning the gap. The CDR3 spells CASSVASLHTDTQYF. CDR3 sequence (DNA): TGTGCCAGCAGCGTAGCGTCACTTCACACAGATACGCAGTATTTT. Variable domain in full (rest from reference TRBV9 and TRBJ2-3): DSGVTQTPKHLITATGQRVTLRCSPRSGDLSVYWYQQSLDQGLQFLIQYYNGEERAKGNILERFSAQQFPDLHSELNLSSLELGDSALYFCASSVASLHTDTQYFGPGTRLTVL.

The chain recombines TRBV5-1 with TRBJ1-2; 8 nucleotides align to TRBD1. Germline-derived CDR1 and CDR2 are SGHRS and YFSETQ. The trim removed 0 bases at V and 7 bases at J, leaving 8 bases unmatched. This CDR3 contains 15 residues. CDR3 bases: TGCGCCAGCAGCTTGGTTCCGGACAGGGAATCTGGCTACACCTTC. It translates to CASSLVPDRESGYTF. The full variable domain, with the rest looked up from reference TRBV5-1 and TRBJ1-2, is KAGVTQTPRYLIKTRGQQVTLSCSPISGHRSVSWYQQTPGQGLQFLFEYFSETQRNKGNFPGRFSGRQFSNSRSEMNVSTLELGDSALYLCASSLVPDRESGYTFGSGTRLTVV.

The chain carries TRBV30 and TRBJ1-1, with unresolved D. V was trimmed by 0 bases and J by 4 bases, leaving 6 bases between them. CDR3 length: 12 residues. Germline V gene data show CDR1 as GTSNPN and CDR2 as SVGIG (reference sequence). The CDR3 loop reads CAWSVPGTEAFF. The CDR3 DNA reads TGTGCCTGGAGTGTACCTGGCACTGAAGCTTTCTTT.

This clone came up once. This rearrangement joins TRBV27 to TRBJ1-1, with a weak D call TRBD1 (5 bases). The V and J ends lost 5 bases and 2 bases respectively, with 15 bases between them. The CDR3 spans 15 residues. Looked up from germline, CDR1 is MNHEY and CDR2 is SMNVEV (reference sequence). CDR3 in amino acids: CASSPTTAPNTEAFF. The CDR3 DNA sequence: TGTGCCAGCAGTCCGACGACAGCCCCCAACACTGAAGCTTTCTTT.

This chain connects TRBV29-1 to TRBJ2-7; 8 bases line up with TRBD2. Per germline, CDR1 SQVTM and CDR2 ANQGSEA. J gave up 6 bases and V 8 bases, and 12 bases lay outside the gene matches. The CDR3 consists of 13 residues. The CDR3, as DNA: TGCAGCCTGCGGCGGACTAGCACTTCCGAGCAGTACTTC. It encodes CSLRRTSTSEQYF.

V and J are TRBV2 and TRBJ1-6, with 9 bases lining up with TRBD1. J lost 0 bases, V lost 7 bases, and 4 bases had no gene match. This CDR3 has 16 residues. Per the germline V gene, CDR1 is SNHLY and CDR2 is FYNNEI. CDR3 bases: TGTGCCAGCATCGTGGACAGGGGCTCCTATAATTCACCCCTCCACTTT. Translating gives CASIVDRGSYNSPLHF. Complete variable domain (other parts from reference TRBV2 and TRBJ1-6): EPEVTQTPSHQVTQMGQEVILRCVPISNHLYFYWYRQILGQKVEFLVSFYNNEISEKSEIFDDQFSVERPDGSNFTLKIRSTKLEDSAMYFCASIVDRGSYNSPLHFGNGTRLTVT.

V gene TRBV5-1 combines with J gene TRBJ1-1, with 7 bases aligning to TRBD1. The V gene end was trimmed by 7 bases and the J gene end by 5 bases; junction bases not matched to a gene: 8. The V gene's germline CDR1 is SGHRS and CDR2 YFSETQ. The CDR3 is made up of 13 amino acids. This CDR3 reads CASQGRGRTEAFF. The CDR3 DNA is TGCGCCAGCCAAGGCAGGGGGAGAACTGAAGCTTTCTTT.

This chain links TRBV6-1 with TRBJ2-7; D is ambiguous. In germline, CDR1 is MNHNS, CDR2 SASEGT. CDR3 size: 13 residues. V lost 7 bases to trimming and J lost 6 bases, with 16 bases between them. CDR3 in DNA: TGTGCCAGCACCGCGGACCCGAATCGCGAGCAGTACTTC. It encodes CASTADPNREQYF.

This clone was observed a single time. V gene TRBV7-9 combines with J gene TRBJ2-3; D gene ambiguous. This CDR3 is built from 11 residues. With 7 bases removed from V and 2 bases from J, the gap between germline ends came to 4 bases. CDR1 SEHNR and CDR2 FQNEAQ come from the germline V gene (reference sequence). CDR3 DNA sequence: TGTGCCAGCACCCTCACAGATACGCAGTATTTT. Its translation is CASTLTDTQYF.

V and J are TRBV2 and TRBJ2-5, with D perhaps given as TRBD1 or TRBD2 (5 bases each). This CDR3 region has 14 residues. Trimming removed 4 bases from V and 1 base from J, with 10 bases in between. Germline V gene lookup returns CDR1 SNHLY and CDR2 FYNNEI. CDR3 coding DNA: TGTGCCAGCAGTGTGGGACGACTCCAAGAGACCCAGTACTTC. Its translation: CASSVGRLQETQYF.

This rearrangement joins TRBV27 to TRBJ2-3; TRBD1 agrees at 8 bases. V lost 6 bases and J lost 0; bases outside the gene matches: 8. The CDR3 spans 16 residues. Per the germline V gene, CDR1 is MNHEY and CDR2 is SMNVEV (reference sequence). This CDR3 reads CASSRMTGASTDTQYF. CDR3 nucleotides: TGTGCCAGCAGCCGAATGACAGGGGCTAGCACAGATACGCAGTATTTT.